This entry concerns a single TCR beta chain. Its antigen is still unknown. A multiplex PCR was run with 60 Vbeta primers and 13 Jbeta primers. Repertoires were generated with immunoSEQ multiplex PCR, while TCRdb's copy carries only in-frame clones and drops some. Seen here are about 140,000 clones, 70% to 85% observed once, and the top ten hold under 10%. This sample is part of a study of cytomegalovirus exposure and HLA in healthy donors. Study-level findings and limits: According to reports, the classifier identified cytomegalovirus status with high specificity and sensitivity. Most subjects' HLA-A and HLA-B alleles were reportedly predicted from TCR beta sequences.

V was pared by 8 bases and J by 1 base, with 6 bases of the junction left unmatched. CDR1 LNHDA and CDR2 SQIVND come from the germline V gene (reference sequence). The CDR3 runs to 15 residues. The sequence was obtained from a woman in her sixties or seventies in good health and CMV-seropositive. The genes are TRBV19 and TRBJ2-5, with 11 bases lining up with TRBD2. The sequenced sample was PBMCs. This CDR3 reads CASGRLAGIQETQYF. CDR3 DNA: TGTGCCAGTGGGAGACTAGCGGGAATCCAAGAGACCCAGTACTTC.